The source of this T cell receptor beta chain is a study of blood T cell repertoires in COVID-19. Across the study: PBMCs, B-cell-depleted T cells, or T cells were the source of the cDNA or gDNA that made up the material.

V was clipped by 6 bases and J by 3 bases; unmatched bases: 10. The CDR3 loop spans 17 amino acids. Germline CDR1 reads MDHEN; CDR2 reads SYDVKM. Methods used by the authors: Reference gene primer amplification yielded estimated nucleated cell counts. Only in-frame clones appear in the TCRdb table, and some are missing; sequencing was by immunoSEQ multiplex PCR. The V and J calls and clone size are taken from that table; D and trimming were inferred from the DNA. The repertoire has 70,000 to 95,000 clones, approximately 80% of them found once; the top ten carry roughly 18%. The receptor was derived from a man older than 75 with active or convalescent COVID-19. The specimen sequenced was peripheral blood. This chain connects TRBV28 to TRBJ2-2; 10 bases line up with TRBD1. The DNA of the CDR3 is TGTGCCAGCAGAGGCCGACTTGGGACAGGGGACACCGGGGAGCTGTTTTTT. Translating gives CASRGRLGTGDTGELFF.